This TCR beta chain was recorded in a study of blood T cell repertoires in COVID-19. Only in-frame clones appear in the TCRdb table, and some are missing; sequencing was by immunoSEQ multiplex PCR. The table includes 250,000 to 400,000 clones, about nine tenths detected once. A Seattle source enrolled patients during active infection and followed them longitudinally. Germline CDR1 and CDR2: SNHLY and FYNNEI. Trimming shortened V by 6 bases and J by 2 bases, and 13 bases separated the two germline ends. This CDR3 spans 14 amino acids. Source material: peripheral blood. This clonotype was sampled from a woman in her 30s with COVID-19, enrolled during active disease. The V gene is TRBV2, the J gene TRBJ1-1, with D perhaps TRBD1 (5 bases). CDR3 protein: CASRGTGGNTEAFF. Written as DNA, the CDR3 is TGTGCCAGCAGGGGGACGGGGGGAAACACTGAAGCTTTCTTT.